This TCR beta chain was sequenced during a study of T cells in Graves' hyperthyroidism and ophthalmopathy. Regarding the study as a whole: With a median lead of roughly 6.8 months before onset, the model predicted ophthalmopathy.

TCR beta CDR3 regions were amplified from RNA transcripts. HTBI primers were employed in a first-round RT-PCR of the TCR CDR3. MiXCR, applied by TCRdb to the multiplex PCR reads, yields one record per CDR3 protein. The repertoire holds fewer than 450,000 distinct CDR3 sequences, with approximately 14% as singletons. This clonotype occurred once. The antigen is undetermined. A junction boundary mismatches the germline segment, possibly from a read error. The receptor was isolated from a woman aged 55-69 years with Graves' ophthalmopathy. Material for sequencing was blood.

Written as DNA, the CDR3 is TGTGCCAGCAGTTACGGAGGAATCCAAGAGACCCAGTGCTTC. Its protein product is CASSYGGIQETQCF. This chain uses TRBV28 with TRBJ2-5, with D perhaps TRBD2 (5 bases). The CDR3 has 14 residues. CDR1 and CDR2 (germline): MDHEN, SYDVKM.